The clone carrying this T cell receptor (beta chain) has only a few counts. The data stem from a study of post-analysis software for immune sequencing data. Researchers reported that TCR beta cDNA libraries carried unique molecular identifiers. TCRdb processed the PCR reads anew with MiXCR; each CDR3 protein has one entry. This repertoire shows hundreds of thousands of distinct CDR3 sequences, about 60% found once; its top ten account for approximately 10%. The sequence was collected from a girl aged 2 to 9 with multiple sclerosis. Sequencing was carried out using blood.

The CDR3 spells CASSLVGGEVGETQYF. DNA of the CDR3: TGTGCCAGCAGCTTAGTAGGAGGGGAGGTCGGAGAGACCCAGTACTTC. The chain joins TRBV7-2 to TRBJ2-5; D might be TRBD2 (6 bases). Germline CDR1 and CDR2: SGHTA and FQGNSA. V shed 1 base and J shed 4 bases, with 16 bases lying between them. The CDR3 is 16 amino acids. The full variable domain, completed using reference TRBV7-2 and TRBJ2-5, is GAGVSQSPSNKVTEKGKDVELRCDPISGHTALYWYRQSLGQGLEFLIYFQGNSAPDKSGLPSDRFSAERTGGSVSTLTIQRTQQEDSAVYLCASSLVGGEVGETQYFGPGTRLLVL.